Below, 6 T cell receptor beta chains from the same sample are listed, as sequenced in a study of blood T cell repertoires in COVID-19. Method: immunoSEQ multiplex PCR; TCRdb's copy keeps in-frame clones and lacks some. The sample includes about 440,000 clones, around 88% of them seen just once. The sample was peripheral blood. These receptors originate from a woman under 40 with acute or convalescent COVID-19.

As regards this clone: One junction end does not reproduce the germline sequence, and a read error may be involved. V usage is TRBV6-7 and J usage is TRBJ2-7, with D uncertain. TRBV6-7 is labeled an ORF, and its function is uncertain. CDR3 length equals 9 residues. As DNA, the CDR3 is TGTGCCAGCAGTTACCGTTCCCCCTTC. Residues: CASSYRSPF.

This clone was counted a single time. This chain's CDR3 is CASGTGQNTEAFF. The CDR3, as DNA: TGTGCCAGTGGGACAGGGCAGAACACTGAAGCTTTCTTT. The chain carries TRBV19 and TRBJ1-1, with TRBD1 identical over 9 bases. Per germline, CDR1 LNHDA and CDR2 SQIVND (reference sequence). The CDR3 is 13 amino acids. The ends lost 8 bases at V and 1 base at J; junction bases unmatched: 2.

The J gene is TRBJ2-7, the V gene TRBV3-1 (or the pseudogene TRBV3-2); TRBD1 might be the D (6 bases). The CDR3 is 15 amino acids. Per the germline V gene, CDR1 is LGHDT and CDR2 is YNNKEL (reference sequence). Deletions cut 1 base from V and 4 bases from J, with 14 bases between. As DNA, the CDR3 is TGTGCCAGCAGCCAAGTACTTCAGGGGCTTTACGAGCAGTACTTC. It codes for CASSQVLQGLYEQYF.

The chain joins TRBV10-2 to TRBJ1-4, with D possibly matching TRBD1 (5 bases). CDR3 size: 14 residues. Germline V gene sequence: CDR1 WSHSY, CDR2 SAAADI. V was cut by 7 bases and J by 8 bases, with 17 bases left in between. CDR3 DNA: TGCGCCAGCAAAGACACAGGTCCGGGCGAAAAACTGTTTTTT. Translation gives CASKDTGPGEKLFF.

This clone appeared a single time. The rearrangement uses TRBV11-2 and TRBJ2-7; tentative D call: TRBD2 (6 bases). Trimming left V 4 bases short and J 7 bases short, with 23 bases between. The CDR3 covers 16 residues. Germline lookup yields CDR1 SGHAT and CDR2 FQNNGV. The CDR3 sequence is CASSSRQAGRLGEQYF. The CDR3 DNA reads TGTGCCAGCAGCTCACGGCAGGCAGGGAGGTTGGGGGAGCAGTACTTC.

V gene TRBV7-9 combines with J gene TRBJ1-1, with a tentative D call TRBD1 (5 bases). This CDR3 is built from 14 residues. Per the germline V gene, CDR1 is SEHNR and CDR2 is FQNEAQ (reference sequence). The V and J ends lost 5 bases and 1 base respectively, with 11 bases between them. The CDR3 coding sequence is TGTGCCAGCAGCCCAGACAGAAAGAACACTGAAGCTTTCTTT. Its protein product is CASSPDRKNTEAFF.